A single sample gave rise to the 12 T cell receptor beta chains below, sequenced in a study of breast tumors, draining lymph nodes, adjacent tissues. Each CDR3 protein is one row after TCRdb ran MiXCR on the multiplex PCR reads. Among roughly 110,000 distinct CDR3 sequences listed, 30% were seen once. Breast cancer patients provided tissue from their axillary draining lymph nodes. The sample consisted of axillary lymph node tissue. Receptor source: a female donor with breast cancer. Some clones in this sample may be carry-over from other donors' samples.

This clonotype appeared many times. The chain links TRBV11-2 to TRBJ2-7; no definite D call. Trimming took off 3 bases at V and 2 bases at J, with 17 bases between the two ends. The CDR3 length is 16 residues. Germline values: CDR1 SGHAT, CDR2 FQNNGV. Here the CDR3 reads CASSFGRVGPTYEQYF. CDR3 sequence (DNA): TGTGCCAGCAGCTTCGGGCGAGTTGGGCCCACCTACGAGCAGTACTTC.

This clonotype came up many times. This chain connects TRBV6-6 to TRBJ2-1; D gene uncertain. The CDR3 is made up of 12 amino acids. V was pared by 2 bases and J by 9 bases, with 8 bases between. Germline lookup yields CDR1 MNHNY and CDR2 SVGAGI (reference sequence). CDR3 residues: CASSYPLSEQFF. In DNA form, the CDR3 reads TGTGCCAGCAGTTACCCTTTGAGTGAGCAGTTCTTC.

Notes on this clonotype: It may be a read error: a sequence one base away is much more abundant. This chain links TRBV6-6 with TRBJ1-2; D is undetermined. CDR3 length: 13 amino acids. In germline, CDR1 is MNHNY, CDR2 SVGAGI (reference sequence). DNA of the CDR3: TGTGCCAGCAGTCACTCGACCAACGCTCCCTACACCTTC. It yields the protein CASSHSTNAPYTF.

This clonotype showed up just once. This chain joins TRBV20-1 and TRBJ2-7; 9 bases fit TRBD2. The CDR3 contains 15 residues. Losses at the gene ends were 0 bases for V and 2 bases for J; bases not matched to a gene: 5. Germline V gene sequence: CDR1 DFQATT, CDR2 SNEGSKA (reference sequence). This CDR3 is CSARDRLAGTYEQYF. In DNA, the CDR3 is TGCAGTGCTAGAGATAGGCTAGCGGGAACCTACGAGCAGTACTTC.

The sample holds a few counts of this clonotype. This rearrangement joins TRBV19 to TRBJ2-1; 7 positions agree with TRBD2. CDR1 and CDR2 from the germline V gene are LNHDA and SQIVND (reference sequence). V lost 6 bases to trimming and J lost 13 bases; unmatched junction nucleotides: 18. The length of the CDR3 is 15 residues. CDR3 region: CASRVGLADGGIQFF. The CDR3 bases are TGTGCCAGTAGGGTAGGGCTAGCGGACGGTGGGATCCAGTTCTTC.

The genes are TRBV15 and TRBJ2-1, with TRBD2 matching 14 bases. V was pared by 2 bases and J by 5 bases, with 8 bases of the junction left unmatched. The CDR3 contains 18 residues. Germline V CDR1 and CDR2: LNHNV, YYDKDF (reference sequence). The CDR3 reads CATSRMGTSGSVHNEQFF. The DNA for the CDR3 is TGTGCCACCAGCAGAATGGGGACTAGCGGGAGTGTGCACAATGAGCAGTTCTTC.

The table lists this clonotype with many counts. V and J are TRBV30 and TRBJ2-5; 12 nucleotides align to TRBD1. Germline V CDR1 and CDR2: GTSNPN, SVGIG (reference sequence). This CDR3 region has 15 residues. V was clipped by 3 bases and J by 1 base; unmatched bases: 3. The DNA for the CDR3 is TGTGCCTGGAGGCCGGGACAGGGGGCCCAAGAGACCCAGTACTTC. This codes for CAWRPGQGAQETQYF.

This clonotype was counted many times. This chain connects TRBV2 to TRBJ1-4; the match to TRBD1 covers 7 bases. This CDR3 has 19 residues. Germline V gene sequence: CDR1 SNHLY, CDR2 FYNNEI. V gave up 3 bases and J gave up 0 bases; unmatched junction bases: 13. CDR3 residues: CASSEAGGRGRTTNEKLFF. The CDR3 DNA is TGTGCCAGCAGTGAGGCTGGTGGGAGGGGGCGGACAACTAATGAAAAACTGTTTTTT. Supplemented by reference TRBV2 and TRBJ1-4, the full variable domain reads EPEVTQTPSHQVTQMGQEVILRCVPISNHLYFYWYRQILGQKVEFLVSFYNNEISEKSEIFDDQFSVERPDGSNFTLKIRSTKLEDSAMYFCASSEAGGRGRTTNEKLFFGSGTQLSVL.

The sample holds many counts of this clonotype. The V and J genes are TRBV7-9 and TRBJ2-2, with D tentatively TRBD1 (6 bases). Germline-derived CDR1 and CDR2 are SEHNR and FQNEAQ (reference sequence). V shed 1 base and J shed 5 bases, with 11 bases lying between them. The CDR3 runs to 15 residues. CDR3 bases: TGTGCCAGCAGCTTAGAGTCAGGGGAGACCGGGGAGCTGTTTTTT. The encoded protein is CASSLESGETGELFF.

Details on this clonotype: An end of the junction differs from the germline gene, which may be a read error. The rearrangement uses TRBV7-9 and TRBJ2-6; TRBD1 or TRBD2 may be the D gene (6 bases each). This CDR3 contains 17 residues. Germline loops: CDR1 SEHNR, CDR2 FQNEAQ (reference sequence). The CDR3, as DNA: TGTGCCGGCAGCTTTTCGCACAGGGAGGCTGGGTCCAACGTCCTGACTTTC. It codes for CAGSFSHREAGSNVLTF.

There are many counts of this clonotype. The chain carries TRBV25-1 and TRBJ1-5; D remains unclear. There are 14 residues in the CDR3. Germline values: CDR1 MGHDK, CDR2 SYGVNS. Trimming stripped 3 bases from V and 6 bases from J, with 12 bases between. CDR3 sequence (DNA): TGTGCCAGCAGTGAGTACGCAGATCCTCAGCCCCAGCATTTT. This encodes CASSEYADPQPQHF.

This clonotype has ten or more counts. This chain uses TRBV28 with TRBJ2-7; either TRBD1 or TRBD2 may fit D (5 bases each). Per germline, CDR1 MDHEN and CDR2 SYDVKM. Trimming took 6 bases from V and 3 from J, leaving 15 bases between them. The CDR3 covers 14 residues. The CDR3 nucleotides are TGTGCCAGCAGCCAAAGAGGGGTAAGCTACGAGCAGTACTTC. It encodes CASSQRGVSYEQYF. Full variable domain (missing parts from reference TRBV28 and TRBJ2-7): DVKVTQSSRYLVKRTGEKVFLECVQDMDHENMFWYRQDPGLGLRLIYFSYDVKMKEKGDIPEGYSVSREKKERFSLILESASTNQTSMYLCASSQRGVSYEQYFGPGTRLTVT.